A single sample gave rise to the 9 T cell receptor beta chains below, sequenced in a study of T cell responses to AZD1222 COVID-19 vaccine. Using immunoSEQ multiplex PCR, the repertoire was profiled, and TCRdb retains in-frame clones only, with some absent. The sample comprises roughly 150,000 clones, approximately 90% of which are singletons, and less than 1.5% rests with the top ten. Sequencing used peripheral blood, obtained 28 days after the second AZD1222 dose. The receptors stem from an adult who received the AZD1222 COVID-19 vaccine.

The genes are TRBV10-3 and TRBJ2-4, with D possibly matching TRBD2 (5 bases). V lost 2 bases to trimming and J lost 9 bases, with 20 bases between them. This CDR3 spans 16 amino acids. CDR1 ENHRY and CDR2 SYGVKD come from the germline V gene. The CDR3 DNA is TGTGCCATCAGTGAGAGCGCCAAGGATGGAGGTGGCATTCAGTACTTC. This translates into CAISESAKDGGGIQYF.

This clone was seen a single time. J is TRBJ2-3 and V is TRBV12-5; D remains unclear. Trimming cost V 3 bases and J 4 bases, with 2 bases left between them. This CDR3 is 11 amino acids long. In germline, CDR1 is LGHNT, CDR2 FRNRAP. The CDR3 region is CASGLPDTQYF. CDR3 nucleotides: TGTGCTAGTGGTTTACCAGATACGCAGTATTTT.

The chain has TRBV5-4 and TRBJ1-1; the D gene is possibly TRBD1 (5 bases). There are 14 residues in the CDR3. Trimming took 3 bases from V and 4 from J, leaving 13 bases between them. Germline assignment: CDR1 SGHNT and CDR2 YYREEE (reference sequence). The CDR3 region has the DNA TGTGCCAGCAGCTCTCCTTGGGGGTCCACTGAAGCTTTCTTT. Encoded protein: CASSSPWGSTEAFF.

The J gene is TRBJ2-1, the V gene TRBV28; 8 bases are a match to TRBD2. The CDR3 is 14 residues long. Looked up from germline, CDR1 is MDHEN and CDR2 is SYDVKM. Trimming cost V 6 bases and J 3 bases; bases outside gene matches: 4. The CDR3 DNA is TGTGCCAGCAGGGCCGGGACTAGCTACAATGAGCAGTTCTTC. It is translated as CASRAGTSYNEQFF.

This clone was seen a single time. V and J are TRBV5-4 and TRBJ2-5; D remains ambiguous. This CDR3 comprises 14 residues. V lost 2 bases to trimming and J lost 1 base, with 9 bases between them. Per the germline V gene, CDR1 is SGHNT and CDR2 is YYREEE (reference sequence). This CDR3 is CASSFSKLQETQYF. The CDR3, as DNA: TGTGCCAGCAGCTTCTCAAAACTCCAAGAGACCCAGTACTTC. The entire variable domain, with the rest obtained from reference TRBV5-4 and TRBJ2-5, is as follows: ETGVTQSPTHLIKTRGQQVTLRCSSQSGHNTVSWYQQALGQGPQFIFQYYREEENGRGNFPPRFSGLQFPNYSSELNVNALELDDSALYLCASSFSKLQETQYFGPGTRLLVL.

This chain links TRBV12-3 or TRBV12-4 with TRBJ1-2; D not certain. Trimming cost V 8 bases and J 5 bases, with 12 bases left between them. The CDR3 is made up of 12 amino acids. The CDR3 sequence: CASSDTQYGYTF. The CDR3 DNA reads TGTGCCAGCTCAGACACACAATATGGCTACACCTTC.

The chain joins TRBV19 to TRBJ2-7; 9 nucleotides agree with TRBD1. Germline loops: CDR1 LNHDA, CDR2 SQIVND (reference sequence). The J segment lost 0 bases and the V segment lost 8 bases, leaving 5 bases of the junction unmatched. The CDR3 is 14 residues long. CDR3 loop: CASARDRDSYEQYF. The CDR3 DNA sequence: TGTGCCAGTGCTCGGGACAGGGACTCCTACGAGCAGTACTTC.

CDR3 residues: CASRDREVGEQYF. CDR3 nucleotide sequence: TGTGCCAGCAGAGACAGGGAGGTGGGCGAGCAGTACTTC. This chain uses TRBV12-3 or TRBV12-4 with TRBJ2-7; TRBD1 is a possible D gene (7 bases). The CDR3 spans 13 residues. Deletions cut 6 bases from V and 6 bases from J, with 15 bases between.

The chain links TRBV5-5 to TRBJ1-2, with 9 bases identical to TRBD1. The V and J ends lost 3 bases and 2 bases, in that order; junction bases with no gene match: 2. Per germline, CDR1 SGHKS and CDR2 YYEKEE (reference sequence). The CDR3 length is 14 residues. The CDR3 here is CASSSGTGNYGYTF. CDR3 DNA: TGTGCCAGCAGCTCCGGGACAGGGAACTATGGCTACACCTTC.